Listed below are T cell receptor beta chains from one sample, sequenced in a study of early T cells in non-severe SARS-CoV-2 infection. One entry per CDR3 protein, called by TCRdb with MiXCR from the 5' RACE reads. The sample holds around 35,000 distinct CDR3 sequences, 5.8% seen once. Sequenced input: whole blood. The receptors derive from an adult who was a healthcare worker with PCR-confirmed SARS-CoV-2 infection or an uninfected control (not recorded which). The CDR3 runs from the conserved cysteine through the conserved F or W. A D gene is named only where the DNA matches it firmly. Clone size appears in some rows only: once, few, many, or a class for an expanded clone.

CDR3aa | CDR3nt | j_gene | abundance | d_gene | v_gene
CASSPPGTSSGYEQYF | TGTGCCAGCTCACCCCCTGGGACTAGCAGCGGCTACGAGCAGTACTTC | TRBJ2-7 | . | TRBD2 | TRBV18
CASSPPGRSNEQYF | TGTGCCAGCAGCCCTCCCGGGCGAAGCAACGAGCAGTACTTC | TRBJ2-7 | many | . | TRBV7-9
CATSRGLGHDNEQFF | TGTGCCACCAGCAGAGGGCTCGGGCACGACAATGAGCAGTTCTTC | TRBJ2-1 | few | . | TRBV15
CASSPQTPGLEYNEQFF | TGTGCCAGCAGCCCTCAGACCCCGGGACTAGAGTACAATGAGCAGTTCTTC | TRBJ2-1 | many | TRBD2 | TRBV7-9
CASSPAGDQPQHF | TGTGCCAGCTCACCGGCGGGAGATCAGCCCCAGCATTTT | TRBJ1-5 | many | . | TRBV18
CASSGTSRNEQFF | TGTGCCAGCAGCGGGACTAGCAGGAATGAGCAGTTCTTC | TRBJ2-1 | many | TRBD2 | TRBV9
CASSQPGQGIDEQFF | TGTGCCAGCAGCCAACCGGGACAGGGGATCGATGAGCAGTTCTTC | TRBJ2-1 | many | TRBD1 | TRBV3-1
CASSLVGSPDQETQYF | TGTGCCAGTAGTTTAGTCGGGAGCCCCGACCAAGAGACCCAGTACTTC | TRBJ2-5 | many | . | TRBV12-3/TRBV12-4
CASSLVRGSGYTF | TGTGCCAGCAGCTTAGTCAGGGGCTCTGGCTACACCTTC | TRBJ1-2 | . | . | TRBV11-2
CASSLQYLSDEQYF | TGTGCCAGCAGCTTACAGTACCTCTCGGACGAGCAGTACTTC | TRBJ2-7 | . | . | TRBV7-9
CASSPDGGLAKNIQYF | TGTGCCAGCAGTCCGGACGGGGGACTAGCCAAAAACATTCAGTACTTC | TRBJ2-4 | many | . | TRBV12-3/TRBV12-4
CASSLARASAYNEQFF | TGTGCCAGCAGCTTAGCGCGAGCTAGCGCCTACAATGAGCAGTTCTTC | TRBJ2-1 | many | . | TRBV7-9
CSVADRGQGYTF | TGCAGCGTAGCCGACAGGGGGCAAGGCTACACCTTC | TRBJ1-2 | many | TRBD1 | TRBV29-1
CASSPGTGLLGYTF | TGTGCCAGCAGCCCCGGGACAGGGCTTCTCGGCTACACCTTC | TRBJ1-2 | . | TRBD1 | TRBV6-2/TRBV6-3
CASSPGTYQETQYF | TGTGCCAGCAGCCCAGGGACTTACCAAGAGACCCAGTACTTC | TRBJ2-5 | . | . | TRBV9
CASSLRGDKQYF | TGTGCCAGCAGCCTCCGGGGAGATAAGCAGTATTTT | TRBJ2-3 | . | . | TRBV5-4
CASSFPGQEQYF | TGTGCCAGCAGCTTTCCTGGGCAAGAGCAGTACTTC | TRBJ2-7 | many | . | TRBV7-9
CASRRGTGEETQYF | TGTGCCAGCAGACGTGGCACGGGGGAAGAGACCCAGTACTTC | TRBJ2-5 | many | . | TRBV7-2
CASSLRPSGGASTDTQYF | TGTGCCAGCAGCTTACGGCCTAGCGGGGGGGCTAGCACAGATACGCAGTATTTT | TRBJ2-3 | many | TRBD2 | TRBV7-6
CSARDTLAGGQETQYF | TGCAGTGCTAGAGATACCCTAGCCGGGGGACAAGAGACCCAGTACTTC | TRBJ2-5 | many | . | TRBV20-1
CASSYGTQQGSPLHF | TGTGCCAGCAGTTACGGAACCCAACAGGGCTCACCCCTCCACTTT | TRBJ1-6 | . | . | TRBV6-5
CASSLAVRGLAGRNEQFF | TGTGCCAGCAGCTTAGCTGTCCGAGGACTAGCGGGGAGGAATGAGCAGTTCTTC | TRBJ2-1 | many | TRBD2 | TRBV7-2
CSARDLARDHEQYF | TGCAGTGCTAGAGATCTCGCCAGGGACCACGAGCAGTACTTC | TRBJ2-7 | many | . | TRBV20-1
CASSEWGARGPYEQYF | TGTGCCAGCAGTGAATGGGGAGCACGGGGCCCCTACGAGCAGTACTTC | TRBJ2-7 | . | . | TRBV25-1
CSASRQSSREQFF | TGCAGTGCTAGTAGGCAGTCATCTCGAGAGCAGTTCTTC | TRBJ2-1 | many | . | TRBV20-1
CASSLSLYTEAFF | TGTGCCAGCAGCTTAAGTCTTTACACTGAAGCTTTCTTT | TRBJ1-1 | many | . | TRBV7-8
CASISDYYEQNF | TGTGCCAGCATATCAGACTACTACGAGCAGAACTTC | TRBJ2-7 | . | . | TRBV6-1
CASSPPNGGLHTEAFF | TGTGCCAGCTCACCACCGAATGGCGGGCTACACACTGAAGCTTTCTTT | TRBJ1-1 | many | . | TRBV18
CSAIVGQEAYEQFF | TGCAGTGCTATCGTAGGACAGGAGGCGTATGAGCAGTTCTTC | TRBJ2-1 | many | TRBD1 | TRBV20-1
CAIGRTNSNQPQHF | TGTGCCATTGGACGGACCAATAGCAATCAGCCCCAGCATTTT | TRBJ1-5 | . | . | TRBV19
CASSLAAGPNYGYTF | TGTGCCAGCAGCTTAGCGGCTGGCCCTAACTATGGCTACACCTTC | TRBJ1-2 | few | . | TRBV7-2
CASSYRRDNIYEQYF | TGTGCCAGCAGTTACAGACGGGACAATATATACGAGCAGTACTTC | TRBJ2-7 | medium-sized | . | TRBV6-5
CASAEGTGPYNEQFF | TGTGCCAGCGCCGAAGGGACAGGCCCCTACAATGAGCAGTTCTTC | TRBJ2-1 | . | TRBD1 | TRBV2
CSASQVERDTQYF | TGCAGTGCTAGTCAAGTAGAACGGGATACGCAGTATTTT | TRBJ2-3 | . | . | TRBV20-1
CSAETGEKMNTEAFF | TGCAGTGCCGAAACAGGGGAGAAGATGAACACTGAAGCTTTCTTT | TRBJ1-1 | few | TRBD1 | TRBV20-1
CASGSPGPGGTEAFF | TGTGCCAGCGGGTCCCCTGGACCAGGGGGCACTGAAGCTTTCTTT | TRBJ1-1 | few | TRBD1 | TRBV7-9
CASSRASGYEQYF | TGCGCCAGCAGCCGGGCCTCAGGGTACGAGCAGTACTTC | TRBJ2-7 | many | . | TRBV4-3
CASSPFLGQGTDTQYF | TGTGCCAGCAGCCCTTTTTTGGGACAGGGCACAGATACGCAGTATTTT | TRBJ2-3 | many | TRBD1 | TRBV7-9
CSARAPGGPYGYTF | TGCAGTGCTAGAGCCCCGGGAGGGCCTTATGGCTACACCTTC | TRBJ1-2 | many | . | TRBV20-1
CASSKWTSNTGELFF | TGTGCCAGTAGTAAGTGGACCTCGAACACCGGGGAGCTGTTTTTT | TRBJ2-2 | many | . | TRBV19
CASSLGHQETQYF | TGTGCCAGCAGCTTGGGACATCAAGAGACCCAGTACTTC | TRBJ2-5 | many | . | TRBV7-8
CASSLDRGREQFF | TGTGCCAGCAGCTTAGACAGGGGGCGTGAGCAGTTCTTC | TRBJ2-1 | . | TRBD1 | TRBV11-2
CASREGQVQETQYF | TGTGCCAGCAGGGAAGGGCAGGTCCAAGAGACCCAGTACTTC | TRBJ2-5 | many | . | TRBV6-6
CASSQDVLRGSSYNEQFF | TGCGCCAGCAGCCAAGATGTGTTGCGGGGGAGCTCCTACAATGAGCAGTTCTTC | TRBJ2-1 | many | TRBD2 | TRBV4-3
CASSPPAGGTEAFF | TGTGCCAGCTCACCACCGGCGGGGGGTACTGAAGCTTTCTTT | TRBJ1-1 | many | . | TRBV18
CASARDTSTDTQYF | TGTGCCAGCGCAAGGGACACTAGCACAGATACGCAGTATTTT | TRBJ2-3 | . | . | TRBV19
CASSPGTSYEQFF | TGTGCCAGCTCACCAGGGACTAGCTATGAGCAGTTCTTC | TRBJ2-1 | . | TRBD2 | TRBV18
CASSLVPISGGHNEQFF | TGCGCCAGCAGCTTGGTGCCGATTAGCGGGGGGCACAATGAGCAGTTCTTC | TRBJ2-1 | many | TRBD2 | TRBV5-1